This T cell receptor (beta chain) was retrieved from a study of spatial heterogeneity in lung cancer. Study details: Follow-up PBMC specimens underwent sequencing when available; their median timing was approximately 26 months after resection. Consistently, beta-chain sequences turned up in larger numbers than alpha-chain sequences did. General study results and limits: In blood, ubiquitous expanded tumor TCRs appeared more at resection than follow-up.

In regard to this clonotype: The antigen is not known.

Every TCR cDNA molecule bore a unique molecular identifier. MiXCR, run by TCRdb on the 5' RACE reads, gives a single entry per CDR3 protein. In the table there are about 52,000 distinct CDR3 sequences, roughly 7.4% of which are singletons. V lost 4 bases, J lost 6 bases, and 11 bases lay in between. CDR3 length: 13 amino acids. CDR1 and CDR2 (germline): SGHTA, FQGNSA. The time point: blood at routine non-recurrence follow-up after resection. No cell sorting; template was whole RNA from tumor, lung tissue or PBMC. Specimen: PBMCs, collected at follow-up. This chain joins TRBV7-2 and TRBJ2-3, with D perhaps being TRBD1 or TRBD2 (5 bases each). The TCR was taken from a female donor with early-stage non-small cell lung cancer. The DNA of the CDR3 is TGTGCCAGCAGCTCAGGCTGGGGGGATACGCAGTATTTT. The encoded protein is CASSSGWGDTQYF.